This TCR beta chain was found in a study of CD8 T cells in Susac syndrome. RNA totalling about 0.5 to 1 ug underwent reverse transcription with random hexamers. Using its own MiXCR run on the immunoSEQ multiplex PCR reads, TCRdb lists one record per CDR3 protein. The repertoire has some 200,000 distinct CDR3 sequences, roughly 94% of them found once; the top ten carry approximately 0.15%. The CDR3 length is 15 residues. The V segment lost 6 bases and the J segment 2 bases; nucleotides outside the gene matches: 9. The TCR sequence derives from a human donor with Susac syndrome. The rearrangement uses TRBV12-3 or TRBV12-4 and TRBJ2-5; 7 bases align to TRBD1. What was sequenced was CD8+ T cells from PBMCs. The CDR3 nucleotides read TGTGCCAGCAGCTTATTGGGACAGCGTCAAGAGACCCAGTACTTC. Protein: CASSLLGQRQETQYF.